These 16 T cell receptor beta chains share one sample of origin, sequenced in a study of molecular identifiers for immune sequencing clone quantification. TCRdb reprocessed the PCR reads with MiXCR, giving one entry per CDR3 protein. This sample has 300,000 to 400,000 distinct CDR3 sequences, with around a fifth found just once. The sequenced material came from naive CD8+ T cells from blood, with Jurkat cell RNA spiked in. Subset in this sample: FACS-sorted CD8+CD4-CCR7+CD45RA+ naive T cells. These receptor sequences come from a human donor in good health. Some libraries in this study had Jurkat cell RNA spiked in.

As to this clonotype: A single base separates this from a much larger clone, so it may be a read error. The conserved final phenylalanine or tryptophan is absent from the CDR3, which likely points to a read error. The chain joins TRBV6-5 to TRBJ1-1; D gene ambiguous. The V gene's germline CDR1 is MNHEY and CDR2 SVGAGI. The CDR3 spans 15 residues. V was clipped by 0 bases and J by 0 bases, with 8 bases between them. DNA for the CDR3: TGTGCCAGCAGTTACTCCGCCGGCGTGAACACTGAAGCTTTCTCT. This encodes CASSYSAGVNTEAFS.

This clonotype was observed at least ten times. The chain links TRBV5-8 to TRBJ2-7; D gene uncertain. The CDR3 extends over 15 amino acids. Trimming left V 2 bases short and J 2 bases short, with 14 bases between. Germline V lookup: CDR1 SGHTS, CDR2 YDEGEE. Here the CDR3 DNA reads TGTGCCAGCAGCTTTTTCCCCGGCCCTACCTACGAGCAGTACTTC. Protein product: CASSFFPGPTYEQYF.

V and J are TRBV20-1 and TRBJ2-7; D is uncertain. Trimming cost V 6 bases and J 2 bases, with 20 bases left between them. The CDR3 totals 15 residues. Per the germline V gene, CDR1 is DFQATT and CDR2 is SNEGSKA (reference sequence). The CDR3 DNA reads as TGCAGTGCGGCAGACGATCAAAGGAGCCCCTACGAGCAGTACTTC. Its translation: CSAADDQRSPYEQYF.

The rearrangement joins TRBV6-2 or TRBV6-3 to TRBJ2-5, with a tentative D call TRBD2 (6 bases). CDR1 is MNHEY and CDR2 is SVGEGT in the germline V gene. V gave up 6 bases and J gave up 4 bases, with 15 bases separating them. CDR3 length equals 14 residues. CDR3 bases: TGTGCCAGCAGGTACCGGGACTGGGCAGAGACCCAGTACTTC. Protein: CASRYRDWAETQYF.

This chain links TRBV19 with TRBJ2-6, with a weak D call TRBD1 (5 bases). Looked up from germline, CDR1 is LNHDA and CDR2 is SQIVND (reference sequence). The V gene lost 9 bases and the J gene lost 4 bases, with 13 bases spanning the gap. This CDR3 contains 14 residues. CDR3 region: CAREQAAGANVLTF. CDR3 DNA: TGTGCCAGGGAACAGGCCGCCGGGGCCAACGTCCTGACTTTC.

This clonotype showed up many times. The chain recombines TRBV7-8 with TRBJ2-6; D may be TRBD2 (6 bases). CDR1 is SGHVS and CDR2 is FQNEAQ in the germline V gene. The ends were cut back, 5 bases at V and 0 bases at J, with 17 bases in the middle. The CDR3 consists of 18 residues. The CDR3 here is CASSGEWGESSGANVLTF. The CDR3 nucleotides are TGTGCCAGCAGCGGAGAGTGGGGGGAGAGCTCTGGGGCCAACGTCCTGACTTTC.

As regards this clonotype: This may be a read error: a much more frequent sequence differs by one nucleotide. This chain uses TRBV7-9 with TRBJ2-5; D perhaps matches TRBD2 (5 bases). Germline V CDR1 and CDR2: SEHNR, FQNEAQ (reference sequence). CDR3 length: 15 residues. CDR3 in DNA: TGTGCCGGCAGCTTAGCGTGGGCGGCCCAAGAGACCCAGTACTTC. This gives the protein CAGSLAWAAQETQYF. The full variable domain, in which reference TRBV7-9 and TRBJ2-5 provide the parts outside the CDR3, is DTGVSQNPRHKITKRGQNVTFRCDPISEHNRLYWYRQTLGQGPEFLTYFQNEAQLEKSRLLSDRFSAERPKGSFSTLEIQRTEQGDSAMYLCAGSLAWAAQETQYFGPGTRLLVL.

This clonotype was detected only a few times. A read error may account for a junction end that differs from germline. The chain links TRBV24-1 to TRBJ2-2; 9 bases are a match to TRBD2. The CDR3 sequence is 17 residues long. Per the germline V gene, CDR1 is KGHDR and CDR2 is SFDVKD. The CDR3 DNA follows: TGTGCCACCAGTGAGGCGCTAGCGGGACCGAACACCGGGGAGCTGCTTTTT. Its translation is CATSEALAGPNTGELLF.

Concerning this clonotype itself: Germline and junction disagree at one end, which may indicate a read error. The chain recombines TRBV6-5 with TRBJ2-5; D gene ambiguous. This CDR3 is built from 15 residues. Germline V gene data show CDR1 as MNHEY and CDR2 as SVGAGI. CDR3 DNA sequence: TGTGCCAGCAGTTACTCGAACACAGTTCAAGGGACCCAGTACTTC. It specifies CASSYSNTVQGTQYF.

This clonotype was counted at least ten times. The V and J genes are TRBV6-5 and TRBJ2-1; D remains unclear. This CDR3 region has 16 residues. Germline-derived CDR1 and CDR2 are MNHEY and SVGAGI. V shed 0 bases and J shed 8 bases, with 17 bases lying between them. This CDR3 is CASSYSSRVLWDEQFF. In DNA form, the CDR3 reads TGTGCCAGCAGTTACTCGAGTCGAGTTCTGTGGGATGAGCAGTTCTTC.

This clonotype was recorded many times. The CDR3 protein is CASSLEWNQPQHF. Written as DNA, the CDR3 is TGTGCCAGCAGCCTAGAGTGGAATCAGCCCCAGCATTTT. The J gene is TRBJ1-5, the V gene TRBV28; the D is unclear. The germline gives CDR1 MDHEN, CDR2 SYDVKM. This CDR3 contains 13 residues. The germline V and J ends were trimmed by 6 bases and 4 bases, with 10 bases remaining between them.

This sequence joins TRBV28 and TRBJ2-7; D tentatively reads TRBD1 or TRBD2 (6 bases each). Trimming shortened V by 8 bases and J by 6 bases, and 14 bases separated the two germline ends. Germline-derived CDR1 and CDR2 are MDHEN and SYDVKM. The CDR3 spans 12 residues. The CDR3: CASGNPGAEQYF. CDR3 in DNA: TGTGCCAGCGGTAACCCGGGGGCCGAGCAGTACTTC.

In this sample, this clonotype turned up many times. This chain links TRBV6-2 or TRBV6-3 with TRBJ2-7; TRBD1 is a possible D gene (5 bases). CDR1 and CDR2 from the germline V gene are MNHEY and SVGEGT. The V and J ends lost 4 bases and 3 bases respectively, with 10 bases between them. The CDR3 is made up of 13 amino acids. The CDR3 DNA is TGTGCCAGCAGTTTGACAGAGAACTACGAGCAGTACTTC. This sequence encodes CASSLTENYEQYF.

This clonotype has at least ten counts. The chain couples TRBV20-1 to TRBJ1-6, with no clear D. Per the germline V gene, CDR1 is DFQATT and CDR2 is SNEGSKA (reference sequence). The CDR3 sequence is 12 residues long. CDR3 nucleotides: TGCCCAGAATCCGGGATTGATTCACCCCTCCACTTT. It specifies CPESGIDSPLHF.

CDR3 sequence: CASSQTSAGEYEQYF. In nucleotides, the CDR3 is TGCGCCAGCAGCCAAACCTCTGCGGGAGAGTACGAGCAGTACTTC. The chain links TRBV4-3 to TRBJ2-7; 7 bases map to TRBD2. The CDR3 runs 15 residues. Germline lookup yields CDR1 LGHNA and CDR2 YSLEER. V trimming: 2 bases; J trimming: 4 bases; junction bases outside the gene matches: 8.

There are many counts of this clonotype. The J gene is TRBJ1-5, the V gene TRBV6-6, with a possible D match to TRBD1 (5 bases). V shed 6 bases and J shed 0 bases, with 12 bases lying between them. Looked up from germline, CDR1 is MNHNY and CDR2 is SVGAGI (reference sequence). CDR3 size: 15 residues. The CDR3 DNA follows: TGTGCCAGCAGCCTGGACATTTATAGCAATCAGCCCCAGCATTTT. As protein: CASSLDIYSNQPQHF.